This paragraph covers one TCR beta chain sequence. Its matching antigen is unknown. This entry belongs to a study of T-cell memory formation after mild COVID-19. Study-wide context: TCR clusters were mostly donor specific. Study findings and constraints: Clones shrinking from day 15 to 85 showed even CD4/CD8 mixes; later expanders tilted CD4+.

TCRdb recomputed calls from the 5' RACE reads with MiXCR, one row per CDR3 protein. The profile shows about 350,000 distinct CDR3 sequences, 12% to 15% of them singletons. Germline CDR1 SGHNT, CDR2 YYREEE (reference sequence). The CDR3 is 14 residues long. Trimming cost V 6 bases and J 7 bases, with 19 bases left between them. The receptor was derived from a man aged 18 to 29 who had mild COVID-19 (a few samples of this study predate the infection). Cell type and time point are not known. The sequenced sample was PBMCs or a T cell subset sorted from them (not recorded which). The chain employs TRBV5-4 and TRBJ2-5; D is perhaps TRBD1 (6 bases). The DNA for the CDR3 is TGTGCCAGCAACAAGGACGACAGGAGTTCGACCCAGTACTTC. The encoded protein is CASNKDDRSSTQYF.